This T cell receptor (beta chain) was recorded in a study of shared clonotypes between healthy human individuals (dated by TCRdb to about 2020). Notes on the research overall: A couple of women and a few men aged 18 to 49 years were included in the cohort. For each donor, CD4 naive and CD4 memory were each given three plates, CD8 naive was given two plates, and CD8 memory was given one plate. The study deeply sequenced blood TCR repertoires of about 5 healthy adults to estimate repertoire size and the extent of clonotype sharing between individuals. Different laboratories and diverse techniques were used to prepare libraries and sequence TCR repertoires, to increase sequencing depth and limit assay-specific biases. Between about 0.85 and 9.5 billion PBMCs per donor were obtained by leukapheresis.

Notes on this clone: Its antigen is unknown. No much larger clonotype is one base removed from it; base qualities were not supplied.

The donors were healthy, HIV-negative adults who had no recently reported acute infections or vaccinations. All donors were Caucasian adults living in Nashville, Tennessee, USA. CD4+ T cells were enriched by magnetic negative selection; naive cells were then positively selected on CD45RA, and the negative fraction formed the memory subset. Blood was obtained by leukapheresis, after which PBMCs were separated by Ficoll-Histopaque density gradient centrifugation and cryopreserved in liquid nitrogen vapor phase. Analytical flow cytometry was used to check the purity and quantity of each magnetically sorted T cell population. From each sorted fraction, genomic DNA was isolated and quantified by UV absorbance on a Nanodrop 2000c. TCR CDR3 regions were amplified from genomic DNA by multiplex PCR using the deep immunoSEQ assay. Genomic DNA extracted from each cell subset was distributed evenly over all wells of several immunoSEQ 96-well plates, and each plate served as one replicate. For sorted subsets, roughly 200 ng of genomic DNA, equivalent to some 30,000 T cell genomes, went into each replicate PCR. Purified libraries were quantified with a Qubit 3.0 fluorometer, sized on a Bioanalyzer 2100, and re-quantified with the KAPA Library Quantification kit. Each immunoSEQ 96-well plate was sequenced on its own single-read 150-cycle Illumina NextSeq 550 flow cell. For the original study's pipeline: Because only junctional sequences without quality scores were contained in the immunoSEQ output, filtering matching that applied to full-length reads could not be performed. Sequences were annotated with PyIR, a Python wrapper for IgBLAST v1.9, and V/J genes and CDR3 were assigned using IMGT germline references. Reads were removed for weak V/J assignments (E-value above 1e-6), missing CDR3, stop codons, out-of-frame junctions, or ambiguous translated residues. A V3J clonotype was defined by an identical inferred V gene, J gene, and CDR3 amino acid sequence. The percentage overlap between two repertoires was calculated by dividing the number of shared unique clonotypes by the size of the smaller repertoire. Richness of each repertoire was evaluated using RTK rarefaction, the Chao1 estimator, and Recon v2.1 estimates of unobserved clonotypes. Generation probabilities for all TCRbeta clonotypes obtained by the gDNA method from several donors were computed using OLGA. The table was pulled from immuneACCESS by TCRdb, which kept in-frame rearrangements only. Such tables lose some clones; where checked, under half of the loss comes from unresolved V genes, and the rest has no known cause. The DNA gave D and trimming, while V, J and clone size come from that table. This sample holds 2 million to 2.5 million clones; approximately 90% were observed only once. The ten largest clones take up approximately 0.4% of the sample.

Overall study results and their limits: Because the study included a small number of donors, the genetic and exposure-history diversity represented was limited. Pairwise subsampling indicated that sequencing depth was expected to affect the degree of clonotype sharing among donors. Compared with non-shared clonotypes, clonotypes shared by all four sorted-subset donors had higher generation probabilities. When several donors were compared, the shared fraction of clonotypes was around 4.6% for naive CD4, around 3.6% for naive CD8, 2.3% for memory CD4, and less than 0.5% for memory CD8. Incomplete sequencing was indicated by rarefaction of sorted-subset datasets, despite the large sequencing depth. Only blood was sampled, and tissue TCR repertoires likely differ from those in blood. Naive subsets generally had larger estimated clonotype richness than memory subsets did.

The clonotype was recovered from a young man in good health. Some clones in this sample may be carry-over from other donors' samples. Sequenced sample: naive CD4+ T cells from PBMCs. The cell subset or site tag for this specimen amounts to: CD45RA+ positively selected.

Here the CDR3 is given as CATAQRGDTNEKLFF. The DNA sequence is TGTGCCACTGCCCAAAGGGGGGATACGAATGAAAAACTGTTTTTT. The receptor chain draws on TRBV10-3 and TRBJ1-4; the D region possibly corresponds to TRBD1 (6 bases align). V is cut by 10 bases and J by 5 bases, and the space between the germline ends is 20 bases. The CDR3, cysteine through phenylalanine, is 15 amino acids long. Left in the record is the CDR3 DNA by itself, 45 bases read in frame from the first base. The germline V gene sets CDR1 to ENHRY and CDR2 to SYGVKD.